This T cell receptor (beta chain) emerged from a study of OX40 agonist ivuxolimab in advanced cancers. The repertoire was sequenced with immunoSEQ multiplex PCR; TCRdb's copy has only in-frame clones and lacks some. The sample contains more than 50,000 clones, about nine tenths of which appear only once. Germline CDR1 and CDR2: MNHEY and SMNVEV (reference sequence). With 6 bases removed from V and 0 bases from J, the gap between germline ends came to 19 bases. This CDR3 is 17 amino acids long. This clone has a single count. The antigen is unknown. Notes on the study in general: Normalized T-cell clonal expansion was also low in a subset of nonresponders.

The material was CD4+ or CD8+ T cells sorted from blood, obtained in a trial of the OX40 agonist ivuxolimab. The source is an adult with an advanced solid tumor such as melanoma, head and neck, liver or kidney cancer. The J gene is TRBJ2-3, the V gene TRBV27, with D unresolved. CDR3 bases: TGTGCCAGCAGCAGTCTGGCGTCCCGTCTTAGCACAGATACGCAGTATTTT. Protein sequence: CASSSLASRLSTDTQYF.